This is a list of T cell receptor beta chains from one sample in a study of neoadjuvant anti-PD-1 for oral cavity cancer. Generated by immunoSEQ multiplex PCR, the TCRdb table keeps only in-frame clones and is missing some. The data hold approximately 10,000 clones, with around 64% observed a single time. The material sequenced was PBMCs, taken after nivolumab (anti-PD-1) treatment. These receptor sequences come from a person between 35 and 79 years old with oral cavity squamous cell carcinoma. CDR3s include the opening cysteine and the closing phenylalanine or tryptophan. The D gene is left open where the match is weak. Not every row has a clone size; where given, it reads once, few, many or a size class.

d_call j_call clone_size v_call cdr3_aa cdr3_nt
NA TRBJ1-2 few TRBV2 CASSVQGKANYGYTF TGTGCCAGCAGTGTACAGGGTAAAGCTAACTATGGCTACACCTTC
NA TRBJ1-1 once TRBV15 CATSRGGSPTEAFF TGTGCCACCAGCAGGGGAGGGTCCCCCACTGAAGCTTTCTTT
NA TRBJ2-7 NA TRBV27 CASSLSTRGYSYEQYF TGTGCCAGCAGTTTGAGTACGAGGGGTTACTCCTACGAGCAGTACTTC
TRBD2 TRBJ2-5 NA TRBV11-2 CASSTAAGGQETQYF TGTGCCAGTTCTACGGCAGCGGGGGGCCAAGAGACCCAGTACTTC
NA TRBJ2-7 few TRBV19 CASSIGGLAVYEQYF TGTGCCAGTAGTATAGGAGGATTAGCTGTCTACGAGCAGTACTTC
NA TRBJ2-2 few TRBV9 CASSVGGLGAGELFF TGTGCCAGCAGCGTGGGCGGGTTAGGGGCCGGGGAGCTGTTTTTT
NA TRBJ1-1 few TRBV9 CASSPTGTMNTEAFF TGTGCCAGCAGCCCCACAGGGACCATGAACACTGAAGCTTTCTTT
NA TRBJ1-1 few TRBV5-4 CASRLLGGTEAFF TGTGCCAGCCGACTTCTAGGCGGCACTGAAGCTTTCTTT
TRBD1 TRBJ1-5 NA TRBV12-5 CASGLTGVQPQHF TGTGCTAGTGGTTTGACAGGGGTCCAGCCCCAGCATTTT
NA TRBJ1-1 NA TRBV5-4 CASSLGRRRGNTEAFF TGTGCCAGCAGCTTAGGCAGGAGAAGGGGGAACACTGAAGCTTTCTTT
NA TRBJ1-2 NA TRBV27 CASSPRVISNYGYTF TGTGCCAGCAGTCCCAGGGTAATCAGCAACTATGGCTACACCTTC
NA TRBJ1-3 once TRBV5-4 CASSLGGASAGNTIYF TGTGCCAGCAGCTTGGGGGGGGCGTCGGCAGGAAACACCATATATTTT
NA TRBJ1-4 NA TRBV27 CASRRGTEKLFF TGTGCCAGCCGGCGGGGGACCGAAAAACTGTTTTTT
NA TRBJ1-2 NA TRBV14 CASSQGLTYGYTF TGTGCCAGCAGCCAAGGGCTGACCTATGGCTACACCTTC
TRBD1 TRBJ1-5 NA TRBV6-6 CASSALAGGEQPQHF TGTGCCAGCAGTGCCCTGGCAGGGGGAGAGCAGCCCCAGCATTTT
TRBD2 TRBJ2-1 NA TRBV28 CASSLTAGGLNEQFF TGTGCCAGCAGTTTGACGGCGGGAGGCCTGAATGAGCAGTTCTTC
NA TRBJ1-2 NA TRBV6-5 CASSTAQFYGYTF TGTGCCAGCAGCACTGCGCAGTTCTATGGCTACACCTTC
NA TRBJ1-1 few TRBV7-9 CASSLEGREIGAFF TGTGCCAGCAGCTTAGAGGGTCGTGAAATAGGAGCTTTCTTT
TRBD2 TRBJ2-7 NA TRBV27 CASSPSGSGYEQYF TGTGCCAGCAGCCCTAGCGGGAGTGGGTACGAGCAGTACTTC
TRBD1 TRBJ1-2 few TRBV5-5 CASSPGQGNYGYTF TGTGCCAGCAGCCCCGGACAGGGAAACTATGGCTACACCTTC
NA TRBJ1-5 NA TRBV2 CASLGRANQPQHF TGTGCCAGTCTCGGACGGGCGAATCAGCCCCAGCATTTT
NA TRBJ1-3 once TRBV5-8 CASSLLQSGNTIYF TGTGCCAGCAGCTTGCTCCAATCTGGAAACACCATATATTTT
NA TRBJ1-1 once TRBV10-2 CASRTGGGEAFF TGCGCCAGCAGGACAGGAGGAGGTGAAGCTTTCTTT
NA TRBJ2-3 NA TRBV29-1 CSVEIQQDTQYF TGCAGCGTTGAAATTCAGCAAGATACGCAGTATTTT
NA TRBJ1-6 few TRBV7-8 CASSLSEHATINSPLHF TGTGCCAGCAGCTTAAGTGAACACGCGACGATAAATTCACCCCTCCACTTT
TRBD2 TRBJ2-3 NA TRBV5-4 CASSQSGGWDTQYF TGTGCCAGCAGCCAGAGCGGGGGGTGGGATACGCAGTATTTT
NA TRBJ2-7 NA TRBV28 CASGVRGLEQYF TGTGCCAGCGGGGTCCGGGGACTCGAGCAGTACTTC
NA TRBJ2-3 NA TRBV6-5 CASSYSAGAQDTQYF TGTGCCAGCAGTTACTCTGCGGGGGCGCAAGATACGCAGTATTTT
TRBD1 TRBJ1-3 NA TRBV28 CASSPGQGISGNTIYF TGTGCCAGCAGTCCCGGACAGGGGATCTCTGGAAACACCATATATTTT
NA TRBJ2-3 once TRBV19 CASRGGRGPSTDTQYF TGTGCCAGTAGGGGGGGACGGGGACCTAGCACAGATACGCAGTATTTT
NA TRBJ2-3 NA TRBV5-6 CASSLDSPLDTQYF TGTGCCAGCAGCTTGGACAGTCCGCTAGATACGCAGTATTTT
NA TRBJ1-4 NA TRBV7-9 CASSSQQGPNPTNEKLFF TGTGCCAGCAGCTCTCAACAAGGACCTAACCCAACTAATGAAAAACTGTTTTTT
TRBD2 TRBJ2-1 few TRBV14 CASSQRDLGLAGGLYNEQFF TGTGCCAGCAGCCAAAGGGATTTGGGACTAGCGGGAGGCCTGTACAATGAGCAGTTCTTC
NA TRBJ1-2 NA TRBV19 CASSKPGGLGFGGYTF TGTGCCAGTAGTAAACCGGGGGGGCTAGGGTTCGGCGGCTACACCTTC
NA TRBJ2-7 few TRBV15 CATSRVRGPSSYEQYF TGTGCCACCAGCAGAGTCCGGGGGCCGAGCTCCTACGAGCAGTACTTC
TRBD1 TRBJ1-1 NA TRBV6-6 CASSYSLAQGVHEAFF TGTGCCAGCAGTTACTCGTTGGCACAGGGGGTTCATGAAGCTTTCTTT
TRBD1 TRBJ2-5 NA TRBV5-1 CASSERTGLREETQYF TGCGCCAGCAGCGAGCGGACAGGGTTGCGGGAAGAGACCCAGTACTTC
TRBD1 TRBJ1-4 NA TRBV7-9 CASSALTGGNEKLFF TGTGCCAGCAGCGCCCTGACAGGGGGGAATGAAAAACTGTTTTTT
NA TRBJ2-3 NA TRBV6-1 CASSEANFFSDTQYF TGTGCCAGCAGTGAAGCTAACTTCTTCTCAGATACGCAGTATTTT
NA TRBJ2-3 NA TRBV5-4 CASSLGQQDTQYF TGTGCCAGCAGCTTGGGGCAGCAAGATACGCAGTATTTT
NA TRBJ2-3 once TRBV5-1 CASSFEGADTQYF TGCGCCAGCAGCTTTGAAGGGGCAGATACGCAGTATTTT
TRBD1 TRBJ1-2 NA TRBV29-1 CSVPGQGIVNYGYTF TGCAGCGTTCCGGGACAGGGGATCGTTAACTATGGCTACACCTTC
NA TRBJ1-5 NA TRBV10-3 CAISVTKQAPAQPQHF TGTGCCATCAGTGTGACCAAACAGGCCCCGGCGCAGCCCCAGCATTTT
NA TRBJ2-5 NA TRBV21-1 CASSKGERGARETQYF TGTGCCAGCAGCAAAGGGGAGCGGGGGGCCAGGGAGACCCAGTACTTC
NA TRBJ2-1 NA TRBV4-1 CASSQDPGANEQFF TGCGCCAGCAGCCAAGACCCAGGGGCAAATGAGCAGTTCTTC
TRBD1 TRBJ2-7 NA TRBV29-1 CSASTGGSSYEQYF TGCAGCGCATCCACAGGGGGCTCATCCTACGAGCAGTACTTC
NA TRBJ2-5 NA TRBV25-1 CASSEWDGYQETQYF TGTGCCAGCAGTGAATGGGACGGGTACCAAGAGACCCAGTACTTC
TRBD1 TRBJ1-1 NA TRBV5-4 CASSPGQGGNTEAFF TGTGCCAGCAGCCCCGGACAGGGGGGGAACACTGAAGCTTTCTTT
NA TRBJ1-1 NA TRBV5-4 CASSLRVKTEAFF TGTGCCAGCAGTTTACGAGTAAAGACTGAAGCTTTCTTT
TRBD1 TRBJ1-2 few TRBV29-1 CSGTPTGGAYGYTF TGCAGCGGAACCCCGACAGGGGGGGCCTATGGCTACACCTTC
NA TRBJ1-1 NA TRBV7-2 CASSLVAANTEAFF TGTGCCAGCAGCTTGGTGGCCGCCAACACTGAAGCTTTCTTT
NA TRBJ1-2 NA TRBV7-9 CASTQQGAGGYTF TGTGCCAGCACGCAACAGGGAGCTGGCGGCTACACCTTC